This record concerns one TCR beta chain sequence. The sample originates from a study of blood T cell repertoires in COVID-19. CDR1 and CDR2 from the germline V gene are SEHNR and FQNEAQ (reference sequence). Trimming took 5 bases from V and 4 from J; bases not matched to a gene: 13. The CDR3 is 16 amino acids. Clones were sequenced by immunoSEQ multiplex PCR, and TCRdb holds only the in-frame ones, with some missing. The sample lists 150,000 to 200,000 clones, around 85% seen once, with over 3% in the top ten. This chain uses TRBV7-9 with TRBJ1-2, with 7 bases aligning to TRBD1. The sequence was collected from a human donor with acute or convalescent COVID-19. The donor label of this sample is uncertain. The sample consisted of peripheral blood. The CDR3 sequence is CASSAATTGAVYGYTF. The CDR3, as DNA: TGTGCCAGCAGCGCAGCAACAACAGGGGCCGTCTATGGCTACACCTTC. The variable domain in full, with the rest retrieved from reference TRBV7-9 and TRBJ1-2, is DTGVSQNPRHKITKRGQNVTFRCDPISEHNRLYWYRQTLGQGPEFLTYFQNEAQLEKSRLLSDRFSAERPKGSFSTLEIQRTEQGDSAMYLCASSAATTGAVYGYTFGSGTRLTVV.